This T cell receptor beta chain was captured in a study of cytomegalovirus exposure and HLA in healthy donors. The study's findings and limits: A link between a missense DCLRE1C variant and TCR beta V- and J-gene trimming emerged from a later analysis.

The length of the CDR3 is 13 residues. V was pared by 3 bases and J by 2 bases, with 7 bases between. The germline V gene encodes CDR1 MNHEY and CDR2 SMNVEV (reference sequence). This PCR relied on a set of 60 Vbeta primers and 13 Jbeta primers. Assay used: immunoSEQ multiplex PCR; TCRdb lists only in-frame clones, some missing. The table shows around 150,000 clones, with 79% occurring only once. This clone was counted a single time. Its target is not known. V is TRBV27 and J is TRBJ1-2; D is perhaps TRBD1 (5 bases). Sequencing used PBMCs. This TCR derives from a man in his fifties in good health and CMV-seropositive. DNA of the CDR3: TGTGCCAGCAGTTTTAACAGGAACTATGGCTACACCTTC. Translated: CASSFNRNYGYTF.